This T cell receptor beta chain was obtained from a study of cytomegalovirus exposure and HLA in healthy donors. With 60 Vbeta and 13 Jbeta primers, the PCR was carried out. The table came from immunoSEQ multiplex PCR; TCRdb's copy has only in-frame clones and leaves some out. The table records 99,000 or so clones, 9.5% to 13% of them present only once. The CDR3 consists of 16 residues. Germline V gene sequence: CDR1 SGDLS, CDR2 YYNGEE. V lost 4 bases, J lost 3 bases, and 8 bases stayed unmatched. This clone appeared a few times. Sequencing used PBMCs. The origin of this receptor is a man aged 40-50 years in good health and CMV-seropositive. The rearrangement uses TRBV9 and TRBJ2-2; 8 bases line up with TRBD1. In nucleotides, the CDR3 is TGTGCCAGCAGCCCACGGACAGGGAAGGACACCGGGGAGCTGTTTTTT. As protein: CASSPRTGKDTGELFF.